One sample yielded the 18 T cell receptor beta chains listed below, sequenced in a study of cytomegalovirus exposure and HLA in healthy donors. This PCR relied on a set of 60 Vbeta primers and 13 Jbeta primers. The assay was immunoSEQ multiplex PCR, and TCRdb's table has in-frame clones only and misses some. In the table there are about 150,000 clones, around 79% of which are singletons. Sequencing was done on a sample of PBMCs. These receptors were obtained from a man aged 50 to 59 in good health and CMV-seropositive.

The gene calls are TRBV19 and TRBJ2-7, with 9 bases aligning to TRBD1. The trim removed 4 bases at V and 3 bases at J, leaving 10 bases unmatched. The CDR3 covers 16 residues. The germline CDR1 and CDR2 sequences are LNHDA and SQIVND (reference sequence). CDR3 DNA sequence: TGTGCCAGTAGTAAGGAGGGGGACAGGGTCCTCTACGAGCAGTACTTC. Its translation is CASSKEGDRVLYEQYF.

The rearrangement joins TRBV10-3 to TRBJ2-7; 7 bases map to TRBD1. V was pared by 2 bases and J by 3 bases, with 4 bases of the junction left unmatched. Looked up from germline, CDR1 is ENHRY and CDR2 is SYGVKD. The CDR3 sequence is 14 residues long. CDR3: CAISEGQDSYEQYF. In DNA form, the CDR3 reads TGTGCCATCAGTGAGGGACAGGACAGCTACGAGCAGTACTTC.

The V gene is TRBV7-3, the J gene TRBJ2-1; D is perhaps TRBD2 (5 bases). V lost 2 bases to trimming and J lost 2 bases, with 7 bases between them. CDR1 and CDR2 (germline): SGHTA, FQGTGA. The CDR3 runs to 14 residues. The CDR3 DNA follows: TGTGCCAGCAGCTTAGGAGGCACCTACAATGAGCAGTTCTTC. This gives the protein CASSLGGTYNEQFF.

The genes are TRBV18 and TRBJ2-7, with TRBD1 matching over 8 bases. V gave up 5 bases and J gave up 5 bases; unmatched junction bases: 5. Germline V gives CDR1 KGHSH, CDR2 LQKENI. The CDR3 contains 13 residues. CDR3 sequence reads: CASSADRANEQYF. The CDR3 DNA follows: TGTGCCAGCTCAGCGGACAGGGCCAACGAGCAGTACTTC.

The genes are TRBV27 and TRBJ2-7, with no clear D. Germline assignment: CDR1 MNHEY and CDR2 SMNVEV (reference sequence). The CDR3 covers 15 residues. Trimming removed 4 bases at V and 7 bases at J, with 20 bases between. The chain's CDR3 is CASSWLGSLTGEQYF. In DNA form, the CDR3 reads TGTGCCAGCAGTTGGCTCGGAAGCTTGACCGGGGAGCAGTACTTC.

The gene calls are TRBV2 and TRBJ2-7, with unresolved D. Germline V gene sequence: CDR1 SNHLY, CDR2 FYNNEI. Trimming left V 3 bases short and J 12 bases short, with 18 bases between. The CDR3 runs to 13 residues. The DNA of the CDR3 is TGTGCCAGCAGTGAGCGTCTCATTGCCGTCCTGTACTTC. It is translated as CASSERLIAVLYF.

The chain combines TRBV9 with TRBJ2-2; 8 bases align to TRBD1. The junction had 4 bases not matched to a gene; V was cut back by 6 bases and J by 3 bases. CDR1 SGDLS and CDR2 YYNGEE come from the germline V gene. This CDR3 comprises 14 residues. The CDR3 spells CASTLQGDTGELFF. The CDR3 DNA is TGTGCCAGCACCTTACAGGGGGACACCGGGGAGCTGTTTTTT. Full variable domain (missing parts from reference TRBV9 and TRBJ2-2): DSGVTQTPKHLITATGQRVTLRCSPRSGDLSVYWYQQSLDQGLQFLIQYYNGEERAKGNILERFSAQQFPDLHSELNLSSLELGDSALYFCASTLQGDTGELFFGEGSRLTVL.

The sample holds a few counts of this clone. CDR3 coding DNA: TGTGCCATCAGCGCCAGCGGGGGCTACGAGCAGTACTTC. Translating it yields CAISASGGYEQYF. V gene TRBV10-3 combines with J gene TRBJ2-7, with TRBD2 identical over 8 bases. Germline V gives CDR1 ENHRY, CDR2 SYGVKD. With 6 bases clipped from V and 3 bases from J, the junction kept 4 bases outside the gene matches. The CDR3 is 13 residues long.

The CDR3 sequence: CASSYTDRLSTDTQYF. Written as DNA, the CDR3 is TGTGCCAGCAGCTACACAGACAGGCTTAGCACAGATACGCAGTATTTT. The chain is built from TRBV14 and TRBJ2-3, with D maybe TRBD1 (6 bases). The CDR3 covers 16 residues. Trimming shortened V by 5 bases and J by 0 bases, and 15 bases separated the two germline ends. Per the germline V gene, CDR1 is SGHDN and CDR2 is FVKESK.

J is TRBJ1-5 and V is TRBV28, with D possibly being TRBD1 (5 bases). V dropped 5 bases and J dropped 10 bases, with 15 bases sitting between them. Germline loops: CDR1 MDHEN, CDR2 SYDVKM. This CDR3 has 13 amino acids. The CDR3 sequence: CASSPGGDRPQHF. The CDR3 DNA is TGTGCCAGCAGTCCCGGGGGGGATCGTCCCCAGCATTTT.

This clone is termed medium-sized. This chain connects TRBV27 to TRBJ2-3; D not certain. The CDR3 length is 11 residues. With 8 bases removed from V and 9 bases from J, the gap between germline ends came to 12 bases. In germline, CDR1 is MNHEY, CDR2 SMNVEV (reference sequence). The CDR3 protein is CASGTGGTQYF. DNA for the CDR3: TGTGCCAGCGGAACGGGTGGGACGCAGTATTTT.

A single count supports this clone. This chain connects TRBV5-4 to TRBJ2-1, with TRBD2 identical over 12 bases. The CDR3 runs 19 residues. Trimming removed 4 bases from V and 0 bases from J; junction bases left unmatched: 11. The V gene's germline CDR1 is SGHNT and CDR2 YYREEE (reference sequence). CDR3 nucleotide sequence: TGTGCCAGCAGCGGGGGACCGACTAGCGGGAGTCGCTCCTACAATGAGCAGTTCTTC. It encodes CASSGGPTSGSRSYNEQFF.

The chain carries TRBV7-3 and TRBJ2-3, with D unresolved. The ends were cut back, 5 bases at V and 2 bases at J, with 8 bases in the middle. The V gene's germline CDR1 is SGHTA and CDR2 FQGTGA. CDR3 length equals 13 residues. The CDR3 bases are TGTGCCAGCAGCAATACAGCCACAGATACGCAGTATTTT. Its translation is CASSNTATDTQYF.

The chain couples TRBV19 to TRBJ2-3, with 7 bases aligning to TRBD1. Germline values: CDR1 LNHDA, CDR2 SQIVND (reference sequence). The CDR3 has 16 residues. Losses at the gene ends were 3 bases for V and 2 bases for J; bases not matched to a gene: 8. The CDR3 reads CASSIRDRAYTDTQYF. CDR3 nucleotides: TGTGCCAGTAGTATTAGGGACAGAGCTTACACAGATACGCAGTATTTT.

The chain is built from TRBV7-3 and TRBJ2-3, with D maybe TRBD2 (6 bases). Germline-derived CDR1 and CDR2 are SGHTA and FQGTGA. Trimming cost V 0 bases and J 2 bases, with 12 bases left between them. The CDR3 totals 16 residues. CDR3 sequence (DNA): TGTGCCAGCAGCTTAACGTCCGGGAGTCCCACAGATACGCAGTATTTT. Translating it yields CASSLTSGSPTDTQYF. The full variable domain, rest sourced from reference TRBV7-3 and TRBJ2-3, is GAGVSQTPSNKVTEKGKYVELRCDPISGHTALYWYRQSLGQGPEFLIYFQGTGAADDSGLPNDRFFAVRPEGSVSTLKIQRTERGDSAVYLCASSLTSGSPTDTQYFGPGTRLTVL.

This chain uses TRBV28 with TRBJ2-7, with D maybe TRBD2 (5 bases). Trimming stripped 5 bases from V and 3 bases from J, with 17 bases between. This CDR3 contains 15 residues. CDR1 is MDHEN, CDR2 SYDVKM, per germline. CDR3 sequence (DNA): TGTGCCAGCAGTCGAACGCGGAGGTTCGGCTACGAGCAGTACTTC. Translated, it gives CASSRTRRFGYEQYF.

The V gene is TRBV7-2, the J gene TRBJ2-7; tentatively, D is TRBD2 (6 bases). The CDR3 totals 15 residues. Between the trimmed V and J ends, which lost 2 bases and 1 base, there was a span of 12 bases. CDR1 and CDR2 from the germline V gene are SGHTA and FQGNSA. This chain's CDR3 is CASSLRVAESYEQYF. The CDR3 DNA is TGTGCCAGCAGCTTACGTGTAGCGGAGTCCTACGAGCAGTACTTC.

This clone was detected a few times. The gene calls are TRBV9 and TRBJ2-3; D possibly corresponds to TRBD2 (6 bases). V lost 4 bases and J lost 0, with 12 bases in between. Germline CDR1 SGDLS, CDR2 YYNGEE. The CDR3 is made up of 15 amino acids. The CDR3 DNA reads TGTGCCAGCAGCAGGACCGGGACTAGCACAGATACGCAGTATTTT. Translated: CASSRTGTSTDTQYF.